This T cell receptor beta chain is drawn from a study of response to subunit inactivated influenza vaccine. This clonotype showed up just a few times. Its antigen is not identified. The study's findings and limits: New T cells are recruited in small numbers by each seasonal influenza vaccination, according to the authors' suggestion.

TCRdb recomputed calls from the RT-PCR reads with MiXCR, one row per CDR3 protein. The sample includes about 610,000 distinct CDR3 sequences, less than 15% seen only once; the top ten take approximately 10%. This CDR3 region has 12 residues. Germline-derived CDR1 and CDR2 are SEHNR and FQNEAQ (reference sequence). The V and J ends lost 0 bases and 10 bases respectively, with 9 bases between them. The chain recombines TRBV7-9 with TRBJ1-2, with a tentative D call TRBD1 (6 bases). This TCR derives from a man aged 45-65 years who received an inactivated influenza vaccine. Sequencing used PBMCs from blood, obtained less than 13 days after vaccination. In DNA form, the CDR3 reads TGTGCCAGCAGCTTAGCGGGGGCCTACTACACCTTC. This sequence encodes CASSLAGAYYTF.